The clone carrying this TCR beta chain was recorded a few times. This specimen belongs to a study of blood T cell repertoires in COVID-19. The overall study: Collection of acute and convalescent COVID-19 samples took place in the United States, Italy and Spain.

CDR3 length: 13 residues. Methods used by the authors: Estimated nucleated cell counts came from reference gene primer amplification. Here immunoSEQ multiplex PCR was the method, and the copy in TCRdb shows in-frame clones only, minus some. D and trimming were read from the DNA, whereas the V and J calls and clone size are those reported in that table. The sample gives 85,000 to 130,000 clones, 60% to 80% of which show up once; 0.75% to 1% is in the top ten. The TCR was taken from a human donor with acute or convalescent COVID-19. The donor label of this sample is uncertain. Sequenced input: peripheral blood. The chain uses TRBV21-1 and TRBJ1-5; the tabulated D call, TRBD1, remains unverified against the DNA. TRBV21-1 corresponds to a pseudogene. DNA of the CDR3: TGTGCCAGCGGTGACAGGGCTTATCAGCCCCAGCATTTT. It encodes CASGDRAYQPQHF.